This T cell receptor (beta chain) originates from a study of OX40 agonist ivuxolimab in advanced cancers. Study summary: Dose-escalation patients suffered from hepatocellular carcinoma, melanoma, renal cell or head and neck cancer. Three patients showed partial responses: one hepatocellular carcinoma and two cutaneous melanoma cases.

Libraries were prepared by immunoSEQ multiplex PCR; TCRdb keeps only in-frame clonotypes and omits some of them. The data contain about 14,000 clones, roughly 80% of them singletons. Exclusion applied to patients with autoimmune disease history or systemic immunosuppression. Trimming took off 3 bases at V and 6 bases at J, with 12 bases between the two ends. Germline CDR1 and CDR2: SGHVS and FQNEAQ. This CDR3 has 13 residues. For this clone: The antigen is unknown.

Findings of the study overall: Antigen targets of the expanded peripheral T cells went undetermined.

J is TRBJ2-7 and V is TRBV7-8; possibly TRBD1 for D (5 bases). The sample here was CD4+ or CD8+ T cells sorted from blood, taken in a trial of the OX40 agonist ivuxolimab. The origin of this receptor is an adult with an advanced solid tumor such as melanoma, head and neck, liver or kidney cancer. CDR3 nucleotide sequence: TGTGCCAGCAGCTTCGGCAGGGTAGTCGAGCAGTACTTC. Amino acid sequence: CASSFGRVVEQYF.